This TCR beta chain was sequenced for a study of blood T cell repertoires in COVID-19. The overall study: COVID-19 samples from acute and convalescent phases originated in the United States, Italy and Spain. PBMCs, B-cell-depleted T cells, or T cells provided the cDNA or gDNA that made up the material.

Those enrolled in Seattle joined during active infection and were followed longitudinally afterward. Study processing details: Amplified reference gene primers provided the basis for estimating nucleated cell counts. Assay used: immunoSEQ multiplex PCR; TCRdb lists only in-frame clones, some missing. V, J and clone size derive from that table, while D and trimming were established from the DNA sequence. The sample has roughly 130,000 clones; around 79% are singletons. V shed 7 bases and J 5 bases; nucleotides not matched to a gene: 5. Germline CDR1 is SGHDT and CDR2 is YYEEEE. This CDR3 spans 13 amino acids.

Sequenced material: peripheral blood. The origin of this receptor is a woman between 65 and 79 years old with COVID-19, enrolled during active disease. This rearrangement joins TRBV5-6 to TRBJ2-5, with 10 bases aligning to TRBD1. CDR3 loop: CASRSDRGETQYF. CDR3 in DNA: TGTGCCAGCCGGTCGGACAGGGGGGAGACCCAGTACTTC. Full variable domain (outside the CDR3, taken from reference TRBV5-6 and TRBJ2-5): DAGVTQSPTHLIKTRGQQVTLRCSPKSGHDTVSWYQQALGQGPQFIFQYYEEEERQRGNFPDRFSGHQFPNYSSELNVNALLLGDSALYLCASRSDRGETQYFGPGTRLLVL.